This T cell receptor beta chain was retrieved from a study of blood T cell repertoires in COVID-19. The repertoire was sequenced with immunoSEQ multiplex PCR; TCRdb's copy has only in-frame clones and lacks some. This table has more than 45,000 clones, roughly 90% appearing once. Per germline, CDR1 SGHAT and CDR2 FQNNGV. Deletions cut 2 bases from V and 7 bases from J, with 16 bases between. This CDR3 region has 15 residues. The sequence came from a man older than 75 with acute or convalescent COVID-19. Sequenced material: peripheral blood. The chain has TRBV11-2 and TRBJ2-3; maybe TRBD1 (6 bases). The CDR3 here is CASSLRQVGRNTQYF. The DNA for the CDR3 is TGTGCCAGCAGCTTAAGACAGGTGGGCCGTAATACGCAGTATTTT.